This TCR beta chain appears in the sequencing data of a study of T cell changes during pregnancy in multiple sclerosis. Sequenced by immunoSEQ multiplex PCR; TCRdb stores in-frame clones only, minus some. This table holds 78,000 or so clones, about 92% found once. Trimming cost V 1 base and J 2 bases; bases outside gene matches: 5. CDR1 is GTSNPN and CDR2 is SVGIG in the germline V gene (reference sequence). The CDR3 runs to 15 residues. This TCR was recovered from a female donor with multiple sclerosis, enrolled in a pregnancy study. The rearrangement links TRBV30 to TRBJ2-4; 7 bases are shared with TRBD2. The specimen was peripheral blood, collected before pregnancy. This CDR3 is CAWSAEGGTKNIQYF. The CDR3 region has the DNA TGTGCCTGGAGTGCGGAGGGAGGGACCAAAAACATTCAGTACTTC.